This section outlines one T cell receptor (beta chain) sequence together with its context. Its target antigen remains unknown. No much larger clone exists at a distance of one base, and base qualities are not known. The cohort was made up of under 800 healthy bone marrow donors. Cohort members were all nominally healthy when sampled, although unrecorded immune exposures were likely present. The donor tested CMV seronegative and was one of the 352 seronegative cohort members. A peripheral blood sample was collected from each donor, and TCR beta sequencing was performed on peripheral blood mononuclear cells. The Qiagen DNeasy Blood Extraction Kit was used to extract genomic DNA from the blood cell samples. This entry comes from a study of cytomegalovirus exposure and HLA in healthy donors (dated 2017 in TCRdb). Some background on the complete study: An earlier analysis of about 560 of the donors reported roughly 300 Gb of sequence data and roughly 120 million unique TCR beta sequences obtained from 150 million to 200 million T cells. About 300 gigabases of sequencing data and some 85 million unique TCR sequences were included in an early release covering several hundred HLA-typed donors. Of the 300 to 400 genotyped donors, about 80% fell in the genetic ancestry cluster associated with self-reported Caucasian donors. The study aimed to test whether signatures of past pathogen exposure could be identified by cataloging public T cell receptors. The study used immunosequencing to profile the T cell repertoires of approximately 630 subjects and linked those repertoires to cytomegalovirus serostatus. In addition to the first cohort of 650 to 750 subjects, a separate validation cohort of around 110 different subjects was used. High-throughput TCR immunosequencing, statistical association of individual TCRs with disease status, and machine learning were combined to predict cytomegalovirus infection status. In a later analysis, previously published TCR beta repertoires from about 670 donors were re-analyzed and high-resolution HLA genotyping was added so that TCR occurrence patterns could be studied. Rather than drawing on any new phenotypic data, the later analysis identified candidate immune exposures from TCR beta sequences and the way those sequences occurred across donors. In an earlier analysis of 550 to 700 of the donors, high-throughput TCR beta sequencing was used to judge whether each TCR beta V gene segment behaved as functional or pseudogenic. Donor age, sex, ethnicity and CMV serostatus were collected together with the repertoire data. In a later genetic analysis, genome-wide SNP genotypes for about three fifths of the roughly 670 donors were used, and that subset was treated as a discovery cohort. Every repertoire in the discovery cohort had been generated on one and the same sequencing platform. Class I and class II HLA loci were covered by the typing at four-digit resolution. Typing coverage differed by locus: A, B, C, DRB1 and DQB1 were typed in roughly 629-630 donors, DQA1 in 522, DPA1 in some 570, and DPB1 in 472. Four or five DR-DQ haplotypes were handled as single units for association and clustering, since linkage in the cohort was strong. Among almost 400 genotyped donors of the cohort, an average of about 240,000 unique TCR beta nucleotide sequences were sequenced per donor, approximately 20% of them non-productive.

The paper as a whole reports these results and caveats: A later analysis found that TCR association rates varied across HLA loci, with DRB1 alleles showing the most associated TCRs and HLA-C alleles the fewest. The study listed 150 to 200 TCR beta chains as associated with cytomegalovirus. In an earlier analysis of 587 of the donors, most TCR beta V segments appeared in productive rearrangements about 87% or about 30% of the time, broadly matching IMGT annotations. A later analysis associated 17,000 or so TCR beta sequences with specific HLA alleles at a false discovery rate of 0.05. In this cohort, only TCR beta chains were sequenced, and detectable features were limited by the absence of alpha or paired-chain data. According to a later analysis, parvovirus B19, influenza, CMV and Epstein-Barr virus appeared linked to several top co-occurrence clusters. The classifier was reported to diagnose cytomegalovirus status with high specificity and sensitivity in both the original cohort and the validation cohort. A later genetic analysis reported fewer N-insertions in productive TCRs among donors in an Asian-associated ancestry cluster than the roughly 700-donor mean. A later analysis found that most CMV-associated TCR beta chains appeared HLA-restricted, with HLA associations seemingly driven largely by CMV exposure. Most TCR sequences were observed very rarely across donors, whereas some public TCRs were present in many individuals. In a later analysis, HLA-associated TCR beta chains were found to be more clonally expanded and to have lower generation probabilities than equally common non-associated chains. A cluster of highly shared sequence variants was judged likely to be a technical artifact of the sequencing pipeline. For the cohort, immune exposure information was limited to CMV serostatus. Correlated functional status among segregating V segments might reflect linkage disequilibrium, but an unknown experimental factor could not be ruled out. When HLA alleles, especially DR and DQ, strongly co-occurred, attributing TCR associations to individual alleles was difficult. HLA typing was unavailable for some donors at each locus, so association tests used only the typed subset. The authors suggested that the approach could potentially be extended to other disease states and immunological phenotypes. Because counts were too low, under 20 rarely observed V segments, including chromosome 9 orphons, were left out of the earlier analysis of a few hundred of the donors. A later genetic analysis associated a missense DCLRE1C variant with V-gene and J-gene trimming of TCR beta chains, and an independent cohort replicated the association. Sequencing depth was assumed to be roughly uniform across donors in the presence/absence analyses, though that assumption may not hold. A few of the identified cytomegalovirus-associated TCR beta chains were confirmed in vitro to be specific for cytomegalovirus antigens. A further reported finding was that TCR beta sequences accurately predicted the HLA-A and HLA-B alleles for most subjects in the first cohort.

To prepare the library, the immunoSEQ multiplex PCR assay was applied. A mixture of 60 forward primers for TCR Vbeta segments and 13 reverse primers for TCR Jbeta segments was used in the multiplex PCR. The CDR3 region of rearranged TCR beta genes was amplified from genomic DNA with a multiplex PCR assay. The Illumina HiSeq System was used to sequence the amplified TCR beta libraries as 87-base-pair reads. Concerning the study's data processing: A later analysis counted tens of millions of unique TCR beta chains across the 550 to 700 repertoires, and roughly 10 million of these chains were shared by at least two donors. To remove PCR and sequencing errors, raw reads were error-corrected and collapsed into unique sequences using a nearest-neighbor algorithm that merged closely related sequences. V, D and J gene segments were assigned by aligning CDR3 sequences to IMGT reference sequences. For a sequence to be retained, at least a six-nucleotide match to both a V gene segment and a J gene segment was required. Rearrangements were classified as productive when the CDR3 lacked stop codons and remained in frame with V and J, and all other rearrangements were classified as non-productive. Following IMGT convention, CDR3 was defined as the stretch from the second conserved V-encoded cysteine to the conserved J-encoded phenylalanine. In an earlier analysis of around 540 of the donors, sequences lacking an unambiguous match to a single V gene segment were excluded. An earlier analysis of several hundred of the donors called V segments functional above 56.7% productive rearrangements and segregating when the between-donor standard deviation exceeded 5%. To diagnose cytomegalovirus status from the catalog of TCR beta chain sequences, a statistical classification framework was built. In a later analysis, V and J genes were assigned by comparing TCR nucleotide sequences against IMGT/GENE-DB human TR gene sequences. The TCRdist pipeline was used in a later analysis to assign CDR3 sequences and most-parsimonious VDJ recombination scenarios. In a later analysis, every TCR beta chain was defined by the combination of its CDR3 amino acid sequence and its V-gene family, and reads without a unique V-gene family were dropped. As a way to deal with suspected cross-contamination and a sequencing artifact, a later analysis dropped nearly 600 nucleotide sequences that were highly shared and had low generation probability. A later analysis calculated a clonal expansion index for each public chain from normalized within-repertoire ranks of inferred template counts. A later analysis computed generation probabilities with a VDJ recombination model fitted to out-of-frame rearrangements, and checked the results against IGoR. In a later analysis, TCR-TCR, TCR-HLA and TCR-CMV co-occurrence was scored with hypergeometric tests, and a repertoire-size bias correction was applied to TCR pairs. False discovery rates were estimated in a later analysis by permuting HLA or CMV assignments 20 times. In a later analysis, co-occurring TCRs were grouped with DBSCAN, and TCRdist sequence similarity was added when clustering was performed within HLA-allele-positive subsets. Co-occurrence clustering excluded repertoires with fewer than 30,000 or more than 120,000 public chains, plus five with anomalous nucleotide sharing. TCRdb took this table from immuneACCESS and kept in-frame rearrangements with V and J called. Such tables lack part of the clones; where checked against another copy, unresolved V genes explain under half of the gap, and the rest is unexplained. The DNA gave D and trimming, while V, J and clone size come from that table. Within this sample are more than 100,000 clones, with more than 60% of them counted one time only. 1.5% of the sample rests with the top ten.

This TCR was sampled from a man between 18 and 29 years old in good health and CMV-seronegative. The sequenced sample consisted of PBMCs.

The DNA sequence is as follows: TGTGCCAGCAGTTCTGTAGGGGGTGGCTACACCTTC. This codes for CASSSVGGGYTF. Rearrangement joined TRBV28 to TRBJ1-2; the D gene is perhaps TRBD1, on 6 matching bases. V lost 4 bases and J lost 7 bases; the stretch between them is 10 bases long. CDR1 and CDR2, looked up from the germline V gene, are MDHEN and SYDVKM. Including the terminal cysteine and phenylalanine, the CDR3 comprises 12 residues. This entry keeps only the CDR3 DNA: 36 bases, framed from base 1.